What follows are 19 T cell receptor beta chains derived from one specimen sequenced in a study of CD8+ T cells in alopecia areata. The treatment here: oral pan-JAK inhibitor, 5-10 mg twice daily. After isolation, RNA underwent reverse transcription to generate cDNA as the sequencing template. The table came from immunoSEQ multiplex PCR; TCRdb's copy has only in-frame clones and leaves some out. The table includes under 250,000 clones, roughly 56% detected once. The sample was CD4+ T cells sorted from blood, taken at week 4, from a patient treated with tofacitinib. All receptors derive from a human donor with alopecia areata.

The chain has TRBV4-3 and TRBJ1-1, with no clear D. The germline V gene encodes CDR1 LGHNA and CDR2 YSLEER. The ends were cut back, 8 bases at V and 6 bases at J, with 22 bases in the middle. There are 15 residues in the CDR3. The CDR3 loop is CASATSTAGISEAFF. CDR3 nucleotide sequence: TGCGCCAGCGCGACATCAACGGCGGGGATCTCTGAAGCTTTCTTT.

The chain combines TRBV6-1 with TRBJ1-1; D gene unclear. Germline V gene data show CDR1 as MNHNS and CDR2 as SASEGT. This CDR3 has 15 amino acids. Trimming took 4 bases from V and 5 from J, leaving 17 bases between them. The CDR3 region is CASSVEGLVRTEAFF. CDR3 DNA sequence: TGTGCCAGCAGTGTCGAGGGTCTAGTACGGACTGAAGCTTTCTTT.

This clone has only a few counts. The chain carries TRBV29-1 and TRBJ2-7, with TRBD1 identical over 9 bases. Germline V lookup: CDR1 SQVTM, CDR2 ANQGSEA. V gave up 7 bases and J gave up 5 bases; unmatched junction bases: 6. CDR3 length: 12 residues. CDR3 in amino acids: CSGGQGIDEQYF. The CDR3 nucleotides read TGCAGCGGTGGACAGGGGATAGACGAGCAGTACTTC.

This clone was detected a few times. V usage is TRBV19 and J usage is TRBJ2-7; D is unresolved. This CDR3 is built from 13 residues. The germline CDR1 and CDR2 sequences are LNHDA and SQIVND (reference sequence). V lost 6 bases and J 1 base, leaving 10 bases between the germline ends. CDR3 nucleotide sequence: TGTGCCAGTAGCAGGACGGATTCCTACGAGCAGTACTTC. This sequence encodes CASSRTDSYEQYF.

For the CDR3, the DNA is TGTGCCAGCACAGCGGGTCAATATAATTCACCCCTCCACTTT. Translating it yields CASTAGQYNSPLHF. This chain links TRBV7-9 with TRBJ1-6, with D unresolved. Trimming took 7 bases from V and 4 from J, leaving 11 bases between them. CDR1 is SEHNR and CDR2 is FQNEAQ in the germline V gene (reference sequence). The CDR3 sequence is 14 residues long.

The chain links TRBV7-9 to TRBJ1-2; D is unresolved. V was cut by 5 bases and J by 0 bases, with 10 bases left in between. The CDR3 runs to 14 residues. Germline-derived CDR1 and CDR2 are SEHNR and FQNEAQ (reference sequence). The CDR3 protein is CASSPGGTNYGYTF. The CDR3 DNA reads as TGTGCCAGCAGCCCTGGTGGGACTAACTATGGCTACACCTTC.

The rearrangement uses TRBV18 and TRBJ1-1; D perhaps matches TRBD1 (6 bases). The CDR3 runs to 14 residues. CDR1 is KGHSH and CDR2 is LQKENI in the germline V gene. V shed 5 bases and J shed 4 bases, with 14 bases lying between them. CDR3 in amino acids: CASSSPGESTEAFF. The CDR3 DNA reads TGTGCCAGCTCAAGTCCAGGGGAGAGCACTGAAGCTTTCTTT.

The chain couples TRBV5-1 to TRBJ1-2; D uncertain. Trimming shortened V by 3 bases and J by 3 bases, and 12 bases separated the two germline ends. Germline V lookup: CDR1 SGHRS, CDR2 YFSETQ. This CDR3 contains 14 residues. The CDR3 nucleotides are TGCGCCAGCAGCTACAATGACCGTGACTATGGCTACACCTTC. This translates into CASSYNDRDYGYTF. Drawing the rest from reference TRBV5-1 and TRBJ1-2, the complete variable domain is KAGVTQTPRYLIKTRGQQVTLSCSPISGHRSVSWYQQTPGQGLQFLFEYFSETQRNKGNFPGRFSGRQFSNSRSEMNVSTLELGDSALYLCASSYNDRDYGYTFGSGTRLTVV.

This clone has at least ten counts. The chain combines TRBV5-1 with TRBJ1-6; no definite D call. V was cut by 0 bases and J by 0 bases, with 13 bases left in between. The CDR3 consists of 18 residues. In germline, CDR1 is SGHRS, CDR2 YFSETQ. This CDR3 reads CASSLVKEGSSYNSPLHF. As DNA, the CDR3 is TGCGCCAGCAGCTTGGTCAAGGAGGGAAGCTCCTATAATTCACCCCTCCACTTT.

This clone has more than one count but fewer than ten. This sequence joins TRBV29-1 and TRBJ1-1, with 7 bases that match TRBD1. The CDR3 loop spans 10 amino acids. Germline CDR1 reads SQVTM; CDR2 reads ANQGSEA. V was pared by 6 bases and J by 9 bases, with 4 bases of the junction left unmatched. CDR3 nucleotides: TGCAGCGTCTATAGGGGGCAAGCTTTCTTT. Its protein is CSVYRGQAFF.

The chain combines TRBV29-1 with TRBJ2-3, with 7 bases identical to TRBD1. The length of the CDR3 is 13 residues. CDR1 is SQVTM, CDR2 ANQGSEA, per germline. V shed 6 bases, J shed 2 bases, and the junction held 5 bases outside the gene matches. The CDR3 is CSVGQALTDTQYF. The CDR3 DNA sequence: TGCAGCGTCGGACAGGCTCTCACAGATACGCAGTATTTT.

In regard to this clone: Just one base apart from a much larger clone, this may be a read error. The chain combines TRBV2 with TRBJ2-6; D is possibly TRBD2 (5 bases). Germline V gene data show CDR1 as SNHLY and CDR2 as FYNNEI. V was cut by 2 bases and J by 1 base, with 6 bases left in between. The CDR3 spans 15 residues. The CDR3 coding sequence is TGTGCCAGCAGTGAACGGGATTCTGGGGCCAACGTCCTGACTTTC. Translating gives CASSERDSGANVLTF.

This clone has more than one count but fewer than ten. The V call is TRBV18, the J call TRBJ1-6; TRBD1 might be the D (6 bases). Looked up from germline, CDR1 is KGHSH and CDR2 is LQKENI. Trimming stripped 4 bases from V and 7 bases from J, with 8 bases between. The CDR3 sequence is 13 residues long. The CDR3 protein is CASSLGQNSPLHF. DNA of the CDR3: TGTGCCAGCTCACTCGGACAGAATTCACCCCTCCACTTT. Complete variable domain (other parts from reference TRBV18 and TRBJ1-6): NAGVMQNPRHLVRRRGQEARLRCSPMKGHSHVYWYRQLPEEGLKFMVYLQKENIIDESGMPKERFSAEFPKEGPSILRIQQVVRGDSAAYFCASSLGQNSPLHFGNGTRLTVT.

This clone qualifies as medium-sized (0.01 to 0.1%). The CDR3 coding sequence is TGTGCCAGCAGCCAACAATGGGACGGCGGGGAGCTGTTTTTT. Its protein product is CASSQQWDGGELFF. The rearrangement joins TRBV14 to TRBJ2-2; D tentatively fits TRBD1 or TRBD2 (5 bases each). Per the germline V gene, CDR1 is SGHDN and CDR2 is FVKESK. The CDR3 runs 14 residues. V was shortened by 2 bases and J by 7 bases, with 11 bases between the two germline ends.

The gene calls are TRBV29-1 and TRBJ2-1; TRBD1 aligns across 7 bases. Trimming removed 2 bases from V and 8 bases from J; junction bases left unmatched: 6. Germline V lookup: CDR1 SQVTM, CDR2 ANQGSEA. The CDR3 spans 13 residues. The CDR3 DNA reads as TGCAGCGTTGAACACTTGACAGGGTATGAGCAGTTCTTC. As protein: CSVEHLTGYEQFF.

Here the CDR3 reads CASSSWGALDTQYF. The CDR3 nucleotides are TGTGCCAGCAGCTCTTGGGGGGCATTAGATACGCAGTATTTT. This rearrangement joins TRBV11-2 to TRBJ2-3; either TRBD1 or TRBD2 may fit D (6 bases each). V shed 4 bases and J shed 5 bases, with 13 bases lying between them. Germline CDR1 reads SGHAT; CDR2 reads FQNNGV. CDR3 length: 14 residues. Full variable domain (missing parts from reference TRBV11-2 and TRBJ2-3): EAGVAQSPRYKIIEKRQSVAFWCNPISGHATLYWYQQILGQGPKLLIQFQNNGVVDDSQLPKDRFSAERLKGVDSTLKIQPAKLEDSAVYLCASSSWGALDTQYFGPGTRLTVL.

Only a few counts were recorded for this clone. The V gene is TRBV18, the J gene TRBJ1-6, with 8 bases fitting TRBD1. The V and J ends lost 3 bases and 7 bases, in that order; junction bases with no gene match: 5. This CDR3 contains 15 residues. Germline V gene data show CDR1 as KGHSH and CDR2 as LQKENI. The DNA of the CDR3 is TGTGCCAGCTCACCGGGGACAGGAGTAAATTCACCCCTCCACTTT. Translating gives CASSPGTGVNSPLHF.

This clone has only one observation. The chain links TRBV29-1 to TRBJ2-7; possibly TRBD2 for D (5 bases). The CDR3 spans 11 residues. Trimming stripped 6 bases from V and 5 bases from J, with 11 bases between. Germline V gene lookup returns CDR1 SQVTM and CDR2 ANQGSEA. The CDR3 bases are TGCAGCGTCTTACATAGCGACGAGCAGTACTTC. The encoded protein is CSVLHSDEQYF.

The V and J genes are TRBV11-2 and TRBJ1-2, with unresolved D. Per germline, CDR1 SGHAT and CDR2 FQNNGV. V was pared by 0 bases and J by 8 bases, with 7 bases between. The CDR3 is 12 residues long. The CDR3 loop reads CASSLDRLGYTF. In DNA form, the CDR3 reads TGTGCCAGCAGCTTAGATAGGCTGGGCTACACCTTC.